The entry that follows covers one T cell receptor (beta chain) sequence. The antigen remains unidentified. These data are taken from a study of immune evolution from preneoplasia to lung adenocarcinoma. Study-wide points: From normal lung to invasive adenocarcinoma, top clone frequencies appeared to decrease. Clonality was highest in normal lung, lower in later-stage lesions apparently.

Germline CDR1 is MDHEN and CDR2 is SYDVKM. The CDR3 contains 14 residues. With 2 bases removed from V and 0 bases from J, the gap between germline ends came to 5 bases. Only in-frame clones appear in the TCRdb table, and some are missing; sequencing was by immunoSEQ multiplex PCR. The sample lists roughly 5,400 clones, more than 75% seen once, with about 3.1% in the top ten. The sequence derives from a person aged 50-75 years with lung adenocarcinoma. Sequencing used FFPE invasive lung adenocarcinoma tissue. This chain uses TRBV28 with TRBJ1-3; D unresolved. DNA of the CDR3: TGTGCCAGCAGTTTAGCCCACTCTGGAAACACCATATATTTT. Translated: CASSLAHSGNTIYF.